This T cell receptor beta chain was retrieved from a study of CD8+CD57+ T cells in acquired aplastic anemia. For the study at large: Mean yield of DNA from sorted CD4+ and CD8+ cells was about 3.2 ug. Where healthy donors were concerned, CD4+ cells averaged around 9.9 million reads.

The use of genomic DNA as template underpinned the TCR beta VDJ and CDR3 profiling. Via MiXCR, TCRdb re-called the reads, giving one row per CDR3 protein. The table records 200,000 to 250,000 distinct CDR3 sequences, approximately 35% of them present only once. Germline CDR1 reads MGHRA; CDR2 reads YSYEKL. The CDR3 is 12 residues long. Trimming took 8 bases from V and 8 from J, leaving 15 bases between them. This clonotype was seen a handful of times. The V call is TRBV4-1, the J call TRBJ1-1; perhaps TRBD1 as D (6 bases). The sequenced material came from sorted CD4+, CD8+, or CD8+CD57+ T cells (not recorded which) from PBMCs. The sequence was collected from a human donor in good health, serving as a control. CDR3 sequence (DNA): TGCGCCAGCTCACTAGGGGGTTCGGAAGCTTTCTTT. It yields the protein CASSLGGSEAFF.